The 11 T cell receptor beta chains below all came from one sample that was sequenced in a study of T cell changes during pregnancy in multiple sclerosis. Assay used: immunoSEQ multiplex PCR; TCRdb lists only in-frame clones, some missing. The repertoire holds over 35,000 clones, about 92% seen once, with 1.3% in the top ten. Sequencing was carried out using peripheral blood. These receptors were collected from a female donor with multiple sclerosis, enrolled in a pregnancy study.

The CDR3 nucleotides are TGTGCCAGCAGCTTGGGTCAGGAAGAGTACTTC. It is translated as CASSLGQEEYF. The chain joins TRBV5-4 to TRBJ2-7; D uncertain. Germline V gene sequence: CDR1 SGHNT, CDR2 YYREEE (reference sequence). V shed 0 bases and J shed 11 bases, with 9 bases lying between them. The CDR3 is made up of 11 amino acids.

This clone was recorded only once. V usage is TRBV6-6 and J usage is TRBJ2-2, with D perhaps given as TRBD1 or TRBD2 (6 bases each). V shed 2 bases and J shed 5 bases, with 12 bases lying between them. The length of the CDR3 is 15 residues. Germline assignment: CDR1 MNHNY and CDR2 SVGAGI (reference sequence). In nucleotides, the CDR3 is TGTGCCAGCAGTTACGAGCTAGGGGGGACCGGGGAGCTGTTTTTT. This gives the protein CASSYELGGTGELFF.

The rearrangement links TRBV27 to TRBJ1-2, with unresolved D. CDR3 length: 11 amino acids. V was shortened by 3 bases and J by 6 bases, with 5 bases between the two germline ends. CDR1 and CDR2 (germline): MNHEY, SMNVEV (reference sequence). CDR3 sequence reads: CASSFGNGYTF. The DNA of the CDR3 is TGTGCCAGCAGTTTCGGTAATGGCTACACCTTC.

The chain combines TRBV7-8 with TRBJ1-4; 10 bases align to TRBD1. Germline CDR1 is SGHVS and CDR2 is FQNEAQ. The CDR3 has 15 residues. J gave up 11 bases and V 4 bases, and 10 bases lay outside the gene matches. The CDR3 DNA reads TGTGCCAGCAGCTCCCCGGACAGGGGGATTTGGAAACTGTTTTTT. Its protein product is CASSSPDRGIWKLFF.

The CDR3: CASSFNGEINNEQFF. CDR3 bases: TGCGCCAGCAGCTTCAATGGGGAAATAAACAATGAGCAGTTCTTC. This chain links TRBV5-1 with TRBJ2-1; D gene uncertain. This CDR3 is 15 amino acids long. Germline CDR1 is SGHRS and CDR2 is YFSETQ. The ends were cut back, 2 bases at V and 5 bases at J, with 14 bases in the middle. The whole variable domain, filled in from reference TRBV5-1 and TRBJ2-1, reads KAGVTQTPRYLIKTRGQQVTLSCSPISGHRSVSWYQQTPGQGLQFLFEYFSETQRNKGNFPGRFSGRQFSNSRSEMNVSTLELGDSALYLCASSFNGEINNEQFFGPGTRLTVL.

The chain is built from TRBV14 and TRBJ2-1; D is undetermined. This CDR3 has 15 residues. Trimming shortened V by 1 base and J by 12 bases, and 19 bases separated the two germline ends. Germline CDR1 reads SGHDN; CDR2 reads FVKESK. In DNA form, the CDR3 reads TGTGCCAGCAGCCAAGGGAAGGCTTTCTATGGTGGGCAGTTCTTC. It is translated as CASSQGKAFYGGQFF. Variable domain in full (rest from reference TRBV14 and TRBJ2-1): EAGVTQFPSHSVIEKGQTVTLRCDPISGHDNLYWYRRVMGKEIKFLLHFVKESKQDESGMPNNRFLAERTGGTYSTLKVQPAELEDSGVYFCASSQGKAFYGGQFFGPGTRLTVL.

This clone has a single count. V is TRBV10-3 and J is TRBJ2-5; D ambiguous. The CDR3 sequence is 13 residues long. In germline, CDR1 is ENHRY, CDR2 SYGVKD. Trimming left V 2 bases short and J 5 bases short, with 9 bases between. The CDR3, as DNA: TGTGCCATCAGTGAGAGGGTCCAGGAGACCCAGTACTTC. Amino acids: CAISERVQETQYF.

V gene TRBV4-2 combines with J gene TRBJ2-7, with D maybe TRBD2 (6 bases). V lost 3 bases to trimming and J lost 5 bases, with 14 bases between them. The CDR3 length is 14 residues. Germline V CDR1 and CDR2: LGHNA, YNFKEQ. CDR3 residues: CASSHETSPHEQYF. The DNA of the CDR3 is TGTGCCAGCAGCCATGAAACTAGCCCCCACGAGCAGTACTTC.

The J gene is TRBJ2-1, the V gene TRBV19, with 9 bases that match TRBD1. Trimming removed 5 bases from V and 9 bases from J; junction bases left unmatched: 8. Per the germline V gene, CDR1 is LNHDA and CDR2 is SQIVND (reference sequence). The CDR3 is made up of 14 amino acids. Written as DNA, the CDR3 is TGTGCCAGTAGTGGGACAGGGAGATTTAGTGAGCAGTTCTTC. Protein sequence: CASSGTGRFSEQFF.

The DNA of the CDR3 is TGCGCCAGCAGCTTGGCGGAGAACACAGATACGCAGTATTTT. Its protein is CASSLAENTDTQYF. The rearrangement links TRBV5-1 to TRBJ2-3; D call uncertain. V was clipped by 0 bases and J by 2 bases, with 7 bases between them. The V gene's germline CDR1 is SGHRS and CDR2 YFSETQ. The CDR3 is made up of 14 amino acids.

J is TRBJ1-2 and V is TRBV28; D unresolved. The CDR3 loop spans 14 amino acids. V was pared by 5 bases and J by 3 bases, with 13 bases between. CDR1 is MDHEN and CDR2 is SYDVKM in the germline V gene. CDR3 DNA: TGTGCCAGCAGTCCCCCGGACTTCTACTATGGCTACACCTTC. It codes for CASSPPDFYYGYTF.